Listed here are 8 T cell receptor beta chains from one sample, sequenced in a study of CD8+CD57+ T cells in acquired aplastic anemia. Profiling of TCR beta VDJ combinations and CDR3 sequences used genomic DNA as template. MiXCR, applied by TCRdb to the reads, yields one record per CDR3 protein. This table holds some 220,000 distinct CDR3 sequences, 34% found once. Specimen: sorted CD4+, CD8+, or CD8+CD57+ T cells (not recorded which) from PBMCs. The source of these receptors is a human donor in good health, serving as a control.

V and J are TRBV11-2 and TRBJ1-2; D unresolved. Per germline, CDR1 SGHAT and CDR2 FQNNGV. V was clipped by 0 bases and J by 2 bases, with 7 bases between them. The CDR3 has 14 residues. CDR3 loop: CASSLESGNYGYTF. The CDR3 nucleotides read TGTGCCAGCAGCTTAGAATCCGGGAACTATGGCTACACCTTC.

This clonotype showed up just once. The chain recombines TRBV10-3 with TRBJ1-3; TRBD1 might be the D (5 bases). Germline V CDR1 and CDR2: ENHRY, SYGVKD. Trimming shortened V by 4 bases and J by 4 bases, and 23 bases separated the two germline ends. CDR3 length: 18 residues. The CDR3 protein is CAISGVLGQTGTGNTIYF. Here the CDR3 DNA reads TGTGCCATCAGTGGGGTACTCGGACAAACTGGTACGGGAAACACCATATATTTT.

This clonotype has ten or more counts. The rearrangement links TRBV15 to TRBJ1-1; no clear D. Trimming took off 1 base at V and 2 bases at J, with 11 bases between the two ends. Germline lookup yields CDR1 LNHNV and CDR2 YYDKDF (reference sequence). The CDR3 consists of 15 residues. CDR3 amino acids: CATSRGTFINTEAFF. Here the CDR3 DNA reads TGTGCCACCAGCAGAGGGACGTTTATTAACACTGAAGCTTTCTTT.

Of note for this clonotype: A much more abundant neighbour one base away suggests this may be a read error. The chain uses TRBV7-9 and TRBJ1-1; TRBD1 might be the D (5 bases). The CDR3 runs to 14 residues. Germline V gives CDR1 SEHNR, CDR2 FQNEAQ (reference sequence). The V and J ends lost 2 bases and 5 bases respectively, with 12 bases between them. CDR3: CASSLSRGRTEAFF. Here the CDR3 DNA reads TGTGCCAGCAGCTTAAGTAGGGGTAGGACTGAAGCTTTCTTT.

The CDR3 region has the DNA TGTGCCATCAGTGAGTGGGGAGAAAAGCTGACGAGCACTGAAGCTTTCTTT. It codes for CAISEWGEKLTSTEAFF. V and J are TRBV10-3 and TRBJ1-1, with no clear D. CDR1 is ENHRY, CDR2 SYGVKD, per germline. The CDR3 spans 17 residues. V was pared by 1 base and J by 4 bases, with 19 bases between.

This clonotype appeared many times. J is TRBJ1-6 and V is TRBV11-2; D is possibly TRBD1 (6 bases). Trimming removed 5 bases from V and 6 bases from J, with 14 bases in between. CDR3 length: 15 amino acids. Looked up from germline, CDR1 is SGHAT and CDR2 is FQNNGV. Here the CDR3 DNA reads TGTGCCAGCAGCAATTACAGGGAGAGTAATTCACCCCTCCACTTT. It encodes CASSNYRESNSPLHF.

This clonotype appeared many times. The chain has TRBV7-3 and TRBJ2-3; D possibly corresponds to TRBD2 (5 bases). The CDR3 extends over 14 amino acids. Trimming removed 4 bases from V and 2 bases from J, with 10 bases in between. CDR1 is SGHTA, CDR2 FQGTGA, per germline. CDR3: CASSSGLHTDTQYF. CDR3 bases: TGTGCCAGCAGCTCTGGACTTCACACAGATACGCAGTATTTT. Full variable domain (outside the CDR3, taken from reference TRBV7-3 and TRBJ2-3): GAGVSQTPSNKVTEKGKYVELRCDPISGHTALYWYRQSLGQGPEFLIYFQGTGAADDSGLPNDRFFAVRPEGSVSTLKIQRTERGDSAVYLCASSSGLHTDTQYFGPGTRLTVL.

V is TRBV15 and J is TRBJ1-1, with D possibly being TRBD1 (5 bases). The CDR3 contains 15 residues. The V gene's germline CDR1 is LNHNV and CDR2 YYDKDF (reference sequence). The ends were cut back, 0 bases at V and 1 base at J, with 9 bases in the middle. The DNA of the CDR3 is TGTGCCACCAGCAGAGAAAGGGGTGCGAACACTGAAGCTTTCTTT. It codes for CATSRERGANTEAFF.